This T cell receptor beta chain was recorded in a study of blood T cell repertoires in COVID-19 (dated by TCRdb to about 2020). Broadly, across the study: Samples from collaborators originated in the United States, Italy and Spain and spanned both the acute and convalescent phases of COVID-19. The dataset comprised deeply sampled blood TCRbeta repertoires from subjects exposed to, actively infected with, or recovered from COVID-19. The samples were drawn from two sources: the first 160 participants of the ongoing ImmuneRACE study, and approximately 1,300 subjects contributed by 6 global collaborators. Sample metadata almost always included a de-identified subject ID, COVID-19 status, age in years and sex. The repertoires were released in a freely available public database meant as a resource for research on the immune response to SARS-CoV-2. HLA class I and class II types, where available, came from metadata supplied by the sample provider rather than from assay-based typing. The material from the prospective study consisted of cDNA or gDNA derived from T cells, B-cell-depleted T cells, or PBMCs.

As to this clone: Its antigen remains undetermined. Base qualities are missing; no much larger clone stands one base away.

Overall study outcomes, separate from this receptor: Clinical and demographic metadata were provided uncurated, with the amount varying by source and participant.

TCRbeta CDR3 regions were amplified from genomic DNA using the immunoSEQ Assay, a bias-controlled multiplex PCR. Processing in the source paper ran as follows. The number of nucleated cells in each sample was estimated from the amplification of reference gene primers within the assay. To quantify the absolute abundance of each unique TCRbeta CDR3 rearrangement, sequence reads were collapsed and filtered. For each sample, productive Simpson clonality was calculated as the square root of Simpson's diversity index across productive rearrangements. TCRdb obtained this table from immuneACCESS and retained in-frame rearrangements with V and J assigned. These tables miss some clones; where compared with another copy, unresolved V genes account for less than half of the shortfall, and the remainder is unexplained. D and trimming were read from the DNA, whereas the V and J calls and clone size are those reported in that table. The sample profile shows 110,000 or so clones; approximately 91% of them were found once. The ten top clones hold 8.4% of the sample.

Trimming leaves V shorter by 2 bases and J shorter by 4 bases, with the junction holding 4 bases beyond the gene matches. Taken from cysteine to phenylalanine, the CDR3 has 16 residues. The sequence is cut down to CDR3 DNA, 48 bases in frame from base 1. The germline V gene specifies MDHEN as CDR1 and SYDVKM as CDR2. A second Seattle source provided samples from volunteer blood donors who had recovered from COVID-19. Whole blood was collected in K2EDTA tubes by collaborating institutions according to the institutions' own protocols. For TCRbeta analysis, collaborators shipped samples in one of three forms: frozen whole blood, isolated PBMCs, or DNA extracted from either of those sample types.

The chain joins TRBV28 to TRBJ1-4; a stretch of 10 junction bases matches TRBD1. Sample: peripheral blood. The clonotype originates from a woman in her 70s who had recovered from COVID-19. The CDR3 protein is CASSLGTGAFNEKLFF. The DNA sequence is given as TGTGCCAGCAGTTTAGGGACAGGGGCCTTTAATGAAAAACTGTTTTTT. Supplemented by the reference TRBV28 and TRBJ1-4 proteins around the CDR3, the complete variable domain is DVKVTQSSRYLVKRTGEKVFLECVQDMDHENMFWYRQDPGLGLRLIYFSYDVKMKEKGDIPEGYSVSREKKERFSLILESASTNQTSMYLCASSLGTGAFNEKLFFGSGTQLSVL.